A selection of T cell receptor beta chains follows, all from one sample in a study of type 1 regulatory T cells. Each CDR3 protein gets one entry after TCRdb re-called the reads with MiXCR. The data show about 100,000 distinct CDR3 sequences, around a third seen once. Sequences were obtained from CD4+ T cells, either the whole sample or a sorted fraction (not recorded which). These TCRs come from a human donor in good health. Both conserved end residues are part of each CDR3. Size is stated for part of the rows, as once, few or many counts, or as a class when the clone is expanded.

j_call | v_call | clone_size | cdr3_aa
TRBJ2-5 | TRBV7-2 | . | CASSSYRSETQYF
TRBJ2-5 | TRBV6-2/TRBV6-3 | few | CASSYSGTEEETQYF
TRBJ1-5 | TRBV13 | . | CASSLDGQFQSQHF
TRBJ2-5 | TRBV3-1 | . | CASSLKIPAGGETQYF
TRBJ2-3 | TRBV4-3 | few | CASSQDRPDTQYF
TRBJ2-1 | TRBV12-3/TRBV12-4 | . | CASSFGGHNEQFF
TRBJ2-1 | TRBV6-2/TRBV6-3 | . | CASSYLSRGANEQFF
TRBJ2-1 | TRBV20-1 | . | CSARTSGGNEQFF
TRBJ1-2 | TRBV27 | few | CASSDQGTKGGYTF
TRBJ2-1 | TRBV10-2 | few | CATLGRRANNEQFF
TRBJ2-1 | TRBV4-1 | few | CASSQQRETYNEQFF
TRBJ2-7 | TRBV28 | few | CASSSPPGGNYEQYF
TRBJ2-2 | TRBV12-3/TRBV12-4 | . | CASSYTRELFF
TRBJ1-4 | TRBV19 | . | CATTSPGATNEKLFF
TRBJ1-1 | TRBV5-1 | few | CASSGLSNTEAFF
TRBJ2-7 | TRBV12-3/TRBV12-4 | many | CASSLASQSYEQYF
TRBJ2-6 | TRBV14 | few | CASSQGGVGSGANVLTF
TRBJ2-7 | TRBV19 | . | CASSRTVEAYEQYF
TRBJ2-5 | TRBV15 | . | CATSQTEPGGDLETQYF
TRBJ2-1 | TRBV5-1 | few | CASSSQGDEQFF
TRBJ1-1 | TRBV27 | . | CASSPGGGQTEAFF
TRBJ1-1 | TRBV7-2 | . | CASSLGRNFRVLPNPEAFF
TRBJ2-2 | TRBV28 | medium-sized | CASSLMSPGGGGELFF
TRBJ2-7 | TRBV15 | few | CATSRGGSYEQYF
TRBJ2-3 | TRBV20-1 | . | CSASGGTDTQYF
TRBJ1-4 | TRBV15 | few | CATSREGLNEKLFF
TRBJ2-2 | TRBV19 | . | CASSSRAYTGELFF
TRBJ2-3 | TRBV29-1 | . | CSVVWGTGVTDTQYF
TRBJ2-5 | TRBV7-3 | . | CASSTGPPETQYF
TRBJ2-4 | TRBV20-1 | few | CSARPDRGLDIQYF
TRBJ2-6 | TRBV29-1 | . | CSVVTAEGSGANVLTF
TRBJ2-1 | TRBV11-2 | few | CASSPRGGLTDEQFF
TRBJ1-1 | TRBV10-3 | . | CAISGSGRSPEAFF
TRBJ2-3 | TRBV18 | . | CASSRRVLDTDTQYF
TRBJ2-1 | TRBV5-1 | . | CASSLEGMSTEQFF
TRBJ2-1 | TRBV7-2 | once | CVSNAGVDDEQFF
TRBJ2-2 | TRBV28 | few | CASSAGTANTGELFF
TRBJ2-7 | TRBV20-1 | . | CSGRQRSSYEQYF
TRBJ2-7 | TRBV30 | . | CAWSVLSGPITEQYF
TRBJ2-2 | TRBV7-9 | few | CASSPLGTNTGELFF
TRBJ1-5 | TRBV4-1 | few | CASSQEGAGFNQPQHF
TRBJ2-7 | TRBV7-9 | few | CASSSTGISYEQYF
TRBJ1-3 | TRBV29-1 | . | CSGDSGNTIYF
TRBJ1-1 | TRBV10-3 | few | CATKGQLREAFF
TRBJ2-7 | TRBV5-4 | few | CASSKLAAHYEQYF
TRBJ2-3 | TRBV7-2 | . | CASTSRRTSGDTQYF
TRBJ2-3 | TRBV14 | few | CASSQSSLAGGLTDTQYF
TRBJ1-1 | TRBV15 | few | CATSRDPGGGGSTEAFF
TRBJ1-2 | TRBV14 | . | CASSQDFARGTYGYTF
TRBJ2-1 | TRBV10-3 | . | CAIRSGTGVNEQFF